The 17 T cell receptor beta chains presented below share a single source sample, sequenced in a study of T cell clonality in common variable immunodeficiency. Only in-frame clones appear in the TCRdb table, and some are missing; sequencing was by immunoSEQ multiplex PCR. The table lists fewer than 60,000 clones, with no singletons. The sequenced sample consisted of peripheral blood mononuclear cells. Receptors originate from a person aged 18 to 70 in good health.

This clone occurred many times. The read gets to within 3 residues of the CDR3 end, and the germline J gene fills in the rest. The chain links TRBV7-7 to TRBJ2-1, with D maybe TRBD2 (6 bases). Trimming took off 1 base at V and 7 bases at J, with 11 bases between the two ends. The length of the CDR3 is 14 residues. Germline V CDR1 and CDR2: SSHAT, FNYEAQ (reference sequence). The part of the CDR3 DNA that was read is TGTGCCAGCAGCTTAGGTCCTAGCGAGAATGAG. Translated, it gives CASSLGPSENE. From start to end, the CDR3 is CASSLGPSENEQFF.

This clone was recorded a few times. Read data end 3 residues before the CDR3 end; the end is taken from the germline J gene. The chain combines TRBV19 with TRBJ1-4, with 9 nucleotides matching TRBD1. The CDR3 extends over 14 amino acids. In germline, CDR1 is LNHDA, CDR2 SQIVND (reference sequence). This chain's CDR3 is CASSIRQGDSPLFF. The sequenced CDR3 bases are TGTGCCAGTAGTATTAGACAGGGGGACTCACCA.

This clone was counted many times. From the germline J gene comes the end of the CDR3, since the read stops 3 residues before it. The same CDR3 can be traced to other DNA sequences in this sample. The chain joins TRBV18 to TRBJ2-1; 14 nucleotides line up with TRBD2. Germline CDR1 and CDR2: KGHSH and LQKENI. After removal of 3 bases from V and 0 bases from J, the junction contained 1 base not matched to a gene. The CDR3 covers 17 residues. The CDR3 reads CASSPGLAGGSYNEQFF. The DNA read from the CDR3 is TGTGCCAGCTCACCCGGACTAGCGGGGGGCTCCTACAATGAG.

This clone was observed at least ten times. The read ends 3 residues before the CDR3 terminus; that terminus is restored from the germline J gene. The gene calls are TRBV7-9 and TRBJ1-4; 7 positions match TRBD1. The CDR3 has 15 amino acids. Germline CDR1 reads SEHNR; CDR2 reads FQNEAQ (reference sequence). Trimming removed 5 bases from V and 5 bases from J; junction bases left unmatched: 8. The CDR3 here is CASSHQGERNEKLFF. The covered CDR3 bases are TGTGCCAGCAGCCACCAGGGGGAGAGAAATGAAAAA.

This clone was seen ten or more times. The CDR3 is cut off 3 residues early in the read; its end comes from the germline J gene. V is TRBV5-1 and J is TRBJ2-1; 7 positions match TRBD2. With 2 bases clipped from V and 7 bases from J, the junction kept 9 bases outside the gene matches. This CDR3 is 15 amino acids long. The germline V gene has CDR1 SGHRS and CDR2 YFSETQ. The CDR3 DNA, read in part, is TGCGCCAGCAGCTTCCGGGGGGACGTCGTAAATGAG. It specifies CASSFRGDVVNE. The whole CDR3 sequence reads CASSFRGDVVNEQFF.

This clone has just a few counts. The read terminates 3 residues before the CDR3 end, so the remaining end is supplied by the germline J gene. The gene calls are TRBV5-1 and TRBJ2-3, with 9 positions matching TRBD1. This CDR3 is 18 amino acids long. Germline-derived CDR1 and CDR2 are SGHRS and YFSETQ. The V and J ends lost 0 bases and 3 bases, in that order; junction bases with no gene match: 11. CDR3 DNA, as far as it was read: TGCGCCAGCAGCTTGGCCCGGGACAGGGAGGAGAGGACAGATACG. Protein sequence: CASSLARDREERTDT. The full CDR3 reads CASSLARDREERTDTQYF.

This clone was seen ten or more times. The read halts 3 residues ahead of the CDR3 end, with the missing end drawn from the germline J gene. This chain joins TRBV14 and TRBJ2-3; weak D call: TRBD1 (6 bases). The V gene's germline CDR1 is SGHDN and CDR2 FVKESK. V lost 2 bases, J lost 8 bases, and 17 bases lay in between. The CDR3 covers 15 residues. Partial CDR3 DNA: TGTGCCAGCAGCCAAACAGGGCGGATATCGGGTACG. It specifies CASSQTGRISGT. The entire CDR3 is CASSQTGRISGTQYF. Using reference TRBV14 and TRBJ2-3 for the parts outside the CDR3, the full variable domain is EAGVTQFPSHSVIEKGQTVTLRCDPISGHDNLYWYRRVMGKEIKFLLHFVKESKQDESGMPNNRFLAERTGGTYSTLKVQPAELEDSGVYFCASSQTGRISGTQYFGPGTRLTVL.

In its sample, this clone was seen a few times. The read terminates 3 residues before the CDR3 end, so the remaining end is supplied by the germline J gene. The rearrangement joins TRBV5-1 to TRBJ1-6, with D tentatively TRBD1 (5 bases). The CDR3 is 13 amino acids. Germline V gives CDR1 SGHRS, CDR2 YFSETQ. Trimming cost V 0 bases and J 10 bases, with 8 bases left between them. The CDR3 sequence is CASSLEGLSPLHF. The DNA read from the CDR3 is TGCGCCAGCAGCTTGGAGGGGTTGTCACCC.

This clone was seen many times. This CDR3 reads CAWSEGTGVDYEQYF. The part of the CDR3 DNA that was read is TGTGCCTGGAGTGAGGGTACAGGGGTCGACTACGAG. The chain joins TRBV30 to TRBJ2-7; 7 bases align to TRBD1. The read ends 3 residues shy of where the CDR3 ends; the end is completed using the germline J gene. Germline values: CDR1 GTSNPN, CDR2 SVGIG (reference sequence). With 1 base clipped from V and 3 bases from J, the junction kept 9 bases outside the gene matches. The CDR3 loop spans 15 amino acids.

This clone has ten or more counts. The read is 3 residues too short to cover the CDR3 end, so that end is filled in from the germline J gene. This sequence joins TRBV20-1 and TRBJ2-3; 7 bases agree with TRBD2. CDR1 is DFQATT, CDR2 SNEGSKA, per germline (reference sequence). V gave up 2 bases and J gave up 5 bases; unmatched junction bases: 4. This CDR3 comprises 13 residues. The CDR3 bases that were read are TGCAGTGCTAGAACGGGGGGAGAAGATACG. Amino acid sequence: CSARTGGEDT. The entire CDR3 reads CSARTGGEDTQYF.

This clone was counted many times. From the germline J gene comes the end of the CDR3, since the read stops 3 residues before it. The chain uses TRBV19 and TRBJ1-2, with D possibly TRBD1 on 6 matching bases. V lost 7 bases and J lost 0, with 15 bases in between. Looked up from germline, CDR1 is LNHDA and CDR2 is SQIVND (reference sequence). The CDR3 runs 15 residues. The sequenced CDR3 bases are TGTGCCAGTAATGATCCGGACAGAGCTAACTATGGC. Protein sequence: CASNDPDRANYG. The entire CDR3 protein reads CASNDPDRANYGYTF.

This clone was detected many times. The missing CDR3 end, 3 residues past where the read stops, is filled in from the germline J gene. The chain couples TRBV28 to TRBJ1-1; D perhaps matches TRBD1 (5 bases). Looked up from germline, CDR1 is MDHEN and CDR2 is SYDVKM. This CDR3 is built from 11 residues. Trimming took 10 bases from V and 3 from J, leaving 9 bases between them. The CDR3 protein is CATDSHTEAFF. The covered CDR3 bases are TGTGCCACCGACAGCCACACTGAA.

A word on this clone: The read comes to an end 3 residues before the CDR3 does, leaving the germline J gene to fill in the end. The chain recombines TRBV7-8 with TRBJ2-1, with a possible D match to TRBD2 (5 bases). This CDR3 is built from 15 residues. Germline CDR1 is SGHVS and CDR2 is FQNEAQ. V lost 5 bases and J lost 8, with 19 bases in between. The CDR3 is CASSLRPVERDEQFF. The CDR3 bases that were read are TGTGCCAGCAGCCTCCGGCCGGTGGAGAGGGATGAG.

This clone was seen at least ten times. The missing CDR3 end, 3 residues past where the read stops, is filled in from the germline J gene. This chain connects TRBV10-3 to TRBJ1-2; the D is unclear. The CDR3 is 14 residues long. The germline CDR1 and CDR2 sequences are ENHRY and SYGVKD. The CDR3 spells CAISEGLAGYDYTF. Incomplete CDR3 DNA: TGTGCCATCAGTGAGGGGCTAGCGGGCTACGAC.

The sample holds many counts of this clone. The sequenced fragment ends 3 residues before the CDR3 boundary, so the rest is inferred from the germline J gene. The chain links TRBV6-1 to TRBJ2-3, with 11 bases fitting TRBD2. CDR3 length equals 17 residues. V lost 2 bases and J lost 0; bases outside the gene matches: 4. The germline V gene has CDR1 MNHNS and CDR2 SASEGT. CDR3 region: CASSERRLAGSTDTQYF. CDR3 bases read: TGTGCCAGCAGTGAAAGGCGACTAGCGGGGAGCACAGATACG.

This clone was recorded many times. One junction end disagrees with the germline gene, perhaps due to a read error. The read gets to within 3 residues of the CDR3 end, and the germline J gene fills in the rest. The V and J genes are TRBV10-3 and TRBJ1-5; a weak D match, TRBD1 (5 bases). Per germline, CDR1 ENHRY and CDR2 SYGVKD. The CDR3 is made up of 13 amino acids. The sequenced part of the CDR3 DNA is TGTTCCATCACCCCGGACAAGGGCCAGCCC. Protein: CSITPDKGQP. The whole CDR3 protein reads CSITPDKGQPQHF.

As for this clone: The read falls 3 residues short of the CDR3 end, and the missing part is taken from the germline J gene. The gene calls are TRBV13 and TRBJ1-1, with D unclear. The CDR3 has 12 amino acids. Between the trimmed V and J ends, which lost 6 bases and 7 bases, there was a span of 12 bases. The V gene's germline CDR1 is PRHDT and CDR2 FYEKMQ (reference sequence). The CDR3 loop reads CASSSEADEAFF. The CDR3 bases that were read are TGTGCCAGCAGTTCCGAGGCAGATGAA.